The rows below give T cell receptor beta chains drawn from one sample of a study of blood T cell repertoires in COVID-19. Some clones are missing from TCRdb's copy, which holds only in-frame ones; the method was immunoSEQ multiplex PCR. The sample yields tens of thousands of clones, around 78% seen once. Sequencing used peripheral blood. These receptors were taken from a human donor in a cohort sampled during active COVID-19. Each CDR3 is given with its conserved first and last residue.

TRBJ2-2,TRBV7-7,CASSFGDTGELFF
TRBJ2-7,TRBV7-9,CASSLVALGQGRHEQYF
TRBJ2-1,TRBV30,CAWSPRLRVTEQFF
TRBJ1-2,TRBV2,CASSVEGLVNGYTF
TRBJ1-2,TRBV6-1,CASSDPGFGYTF
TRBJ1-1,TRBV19,CASSLLRNPEAFF
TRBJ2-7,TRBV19,CASSMGGQHTSEQYF
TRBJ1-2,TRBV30,CAWSTGYGYTF
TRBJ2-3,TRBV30,CAWRGGADTQYF
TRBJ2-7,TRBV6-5,CASSSRSEQYF
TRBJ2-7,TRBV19,CASSDSYEQYF
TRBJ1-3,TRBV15,CATRQTDSKRNTIYF